This is a list of T cell receptor beta chains from one sample in a study of blood T cells in healthy people across ages. One entry per CDR3 protein, called by TCRdb with MiXCR from the 5' RACE reads. The sample contains around 1,700,000 distinct CDR3 sequences, about 30% of which appear only once. Sample: blood. These receptors originate from a woman aged 25 to 45 in good health. Both conserved end residues are part of each CDR3. The D gene is left open where the match is weak. Size is omitted from some rows. Given values are once, few, many or a class for expanded clones.

few	13	.	TRBJ1-2	TRBV6-6	CASSDGDIYGYTF	TGTGCCAGCAGTGATGGGGATATCTATGGCTACACCTTC
.	16	TRBD1	TRBJ2-2	TRBV12-3/TRBV12-4	CASSIRQGLSTGELFF	TGTGCCAGCAGTATTCGACAGGGTTTGAGCACCGGGGAGCTGTTTTTT
many	16	.	TRBJ2-3	TRBV29-1	CSGARGLAGNTDTQYF	TGCAGCGGCGCCAGGGGGCTAGCGGGGAACACAGATACGCAGTATTTT
.	12	.	TRBJ2-5	TRBV20-1	CSYRWAGETQYF	TGCAGTTATCGGTGGGCGGGAGAGACCCAGTACTTC
.	16	TRBD2	TRBJ2-5	TRBV7-2	CASSLEVLAGKETQYF	TGTGCCAGCAGCTTAGAAGTGCTAGCGGGAAAAGAGACCCAGTACTTC
.	15	.	TRBJ2-7	TRBV12-5	CASGLGSVGAYEQYF	TGTGCTAGTGGTTTGGGTTCGGTTGGAGCCTACGAGCAGTACTTC
few	16	.	TRBJ1-4	TRBV18	CASSRRGPSTNEKLFF	TGTGCCAGCTCACGACGGGGGCCCTCAACTAATGAAAAACTGTTTTTT
few	14	.	TRBJ1-4	TRBV29-1	CSVQAGGDGEKLFF	TGCAGCGTCCAAGCGGGGGGGGACGGTGAAAAACTGTTTTTT
once	12	.	TRBJ1-2	TRBV29-1	CSVVQGWHGYTF	TGCAGCGTTGTACAGGGTTGGCATGGCTACACCTTC
few	14	.	TRBJ2-4	TRBV6-6	CASSALGAKNIQYF	TGTGCCAGCAGTGCCCTTGGAGCCAAAAACATTCAGTACTTC
few	17	TRBD2	TRBJ2-5	TRBV28	CASSSPPGAGLGETQYF	TGTGCCAGCAGTTCCCCCCCCGGAGCGGGGCTTGGGGAGACCCAGTACTTC
many	14	TRBD2	TRBJ2-7	TRBV9	CASSVLAVSYEQYF	TGTGCCAGCAGCGTCCTAGCGGTCTCCTACGAGCAGTACTTC
few	13	.	TRBJ2-7	TRBV27	CASGLDGAYEQYF	TGTGCCAGCGGGTTGGACGGGGCCTACGAGCAGTACTTC
few	15	TRBD2	TRBJ2-3	TRBV15	CATSSDASGGDTQYF	TGTGCCACCAGCAGTGATGCTAGCGGGGGAGATACGCAGTATTTT
.	14	.	TRBJ2-7	TRBV29-1	CSVVLGEGDREQYF	TGCAGCGTTGTCTTGGGAGAAGGAGATCGCGAGCAGTACTTC
few	14	.	TRBJ2-3	TRBV3-1	CASSQDLGRDTQYF	TGTGCCAGCAGCCAAGATCTGGGAAGAGATACGCAGTATTTT
many	15	TRBD1	TRBJ2-7	TRBV10-1	CASSGQGLWSYEQYF	TGCGCCAGCAGTGGACAGGGATTATGGTCCTACGAGCAGTACTTC
few	15	.	TRBJ2-3	TRBV5-1	CASSFGSPTWDTQYF	TGCGCCAGCAGCTTCGGATCCCCTACGTGGGATACGCAGTATTTT
few	16	TRBD1	TRBJ2-7	TRBV7-9	CASSPRGTGATYEQYF	TGTGCCAGCAGCCCCCGAGGGACAGGGGCCACCTACGAGCAGTACTTC
few	16	TRBD2	TRBJ2-3	TRBV7-9	CASSPWGLAGSDTQYF	TGTGCCAGCAGCCCATGGGGACTAGCGGGTTCAGATACGCAGTATTTT
few	16	.	TRBJ1-6	TRBV3-1	CASSQDVAPYNSPLHF	TGTGCCAGCAGCCAAGATGTGGCACCTTATAATTCACCCCTCCACTTT
many	16	.	TRBJ2-1	TRBV5-1	CASSNPTVREHNEQFF	TGCGCCAGCAGCAACCCGACAGTCAGGGAACACAATGAGCAGTTCTTC
.	18	TRBD2	TRBJ2-3	TRBV20-1	CSARDYPGLAGFTDTQYF	TGCAGTGCTAGAGATTACCCCGGACTAGCGGGATTCACAGATACGCAGTATTTT
few	14	TRBD1	TRBJ2-4	TRBV20-1	CSARVPDRGNIQYF	TGCAGTGCTAGAGTGCCCGACAGGGGGAACATTCAGTACTTC
many	15	TRBD1	TRBJ2-5	TRBV29-1	CSVDGVGRQGETQYF	TGCAGCGTTGATGGTGTAGGGAGACAGGGAGAGACCCAGTACTTC
few	13	.	TRBJ2-7	TRBV29-1	CSVEQGTRYEQYF	TGCAGCGTTGAACAGGGAACCCGGTACGAGCAGTACTTC
.	14	.	TRBJ2-7	TRBV11-2	CASSFADSSYEQYF	TGTGCCAGCAGCTTCGCGGATAGCTCCTACGAGCAGTACTTC
.	16	.	TRBJ2-1	TRBV5-5	CASSLSQAGGQSVQFF	TGTGCCAGCAGCTTGAGTCAGGCCGGGGGCCAGTCAGTGCAGTTCTTC
.	15	.	TRBJ2-3	TRBV7-2	CASSFSGQFTDTQYF	TGTGCCAGCAGCTTCTCCGGACAGTTTACAGATACGCAGTATTTT
.	15	.	TRBJ2-7	TRBV6-6	CAGSYSIIGSHEQYF	TGTGCCGGCAGTTACTCGATAATAGGGTCCCACGAGCAGTACTTC
.	17	.	TRBJ2-7	TRBV6-6	CASTRWLENLSYNEQYF	TGTGCCAGCACCAGATGGCTTGAGAACCTGTCCTACAATGAGCAGTACTTC
.	14	TRBD1	TRBJ2-5	TRBV15	CATCRGQGLETQYF	TGTGCCACCTGCAGGGGACAGGGATTAGAGACCCAGTACTTC
few	16	TRBD1	TRBJ2-5	TRBV4-2	CASSYGTGGPGETQYF	TGTGCCAGCAGCTATGGGACAGGGGGCCCGGGAGAGACCCAGTACTTC
few	17	.	TRBJ1-2	TRBV4-2	CASSQDLAGERSYGYTF	TGTGCCAGCAGCCAAGATCTGGCAGGGGAAAGGAGCTATGGCTACACCTTC
.	18	TRBD2	TRBJ2-7	TRBV20-1	CSADRGLLLLAGVNEQYF	TGCAGTGCCGACCGGGGGCTACTACTACTAGCGGGAGTCAATGAGCAGTACTTC
.	13	.	TRBJ2-7	TRBV2	CASMADVYYEQYF	TGTGCCAGCATGGCAGACGTATACTACGAGCAGTACTTC
once	13	.	TRBJ2-7	TRBV9	CASSVGPSNEQYF	TGTGCCAGCAGCGTTGGTCCTAGCAATGAGCAGTACTTC
few	14	TRBD1	TRBJ1-2	TRBV6-1	CASRSLEGARGYTF	TGTGCCAGCAGATCCCTGGAGGGGGCTCGTGGCTACACCTTC
.	13	TRBD2	TRBJ2-1	TRBV12-3/TRBV12-4	CATRRLADNEQFF	TGTGCCACGAGAAGGCTAGCGGACAATGAGCAGTTCTTC
many	15	.	TRBJ2-1	TRBV2	CASKRFSGPYNEQFF	TGTGCCAGCAAACGATTTAGCGGTCCCTACAATGAGCAGTTCTTC
few	12	.	TRBJ1-5	TRBV20-1	CSARPPAGPQHF	TGCAGTGCTAGACCCCCTGCGGGGCCCCAGCATTTT